The 7 T cell receptor beta chains reported below all come from one sample, sequenced in a study of blood T cell repertoires in COVID-19. Libraries were prepared by immunoSEQ multiplex PCR; TCRdb keeps only in-frame clonotypes and omits some of them. Of around 250,000 clones in the sample, roughly 80% were seen once. Sequenced material: PBMCs or T cells enriched from blood (not recorded which). Source of these receptors: a man aged 25-40 years with acute COVID-19.

This chain connects TRBV4-1 to TRBJ1-1; weak D call: TRBD1 (5 bases). The CDR3 consists of 14 residues. V was pared by 2 bases and J by 4 bases, with 11 bases between. Germline assignment: CDR1 MGHRA and CDR2 YSYEKL. In DNA, the CDR3 is TGCGCCAGCAGCCAATGGATGACAGCCACTGAAGCTTTCTTT. Amino acids: CASSQWMTATEAFF.

The chain combines TRBV7-9 with TRBJ1-4; 7 nucleotides agree with TRBD1. The ends lost 2 bases at V and 4 bases at J; junction bases unmatched: 7. Germline V gene data show CDR1 as SEHNR and CDR2 as FQNEAQ (reference sequence). This CDR3 has 16 amino acids. This CDR3 is CASSLPRDRNNEKLFF. CDR3 coding DNA: TGTGCCAGCAGCTTACCTAGGGACAGAAATAATGAAAAACTGTTTTTT.

There are a few counts of this clone. The J gene is TRBJ2-1, the V gene TRBV7-9; 9 nucleotides line up with TRBD1. Germline V CDR1 and CDR2: SEHNR, FQNEAQ (reference sequence). The V segment lost 3 bases and the J segment 8 bases; nucleotides outside the gene matches: 5. This CDR3 contains 14 residues. Here the CDR3 reads CASSFGQGLYEQFF. Written as DNA, the CDR3 is TGTGCCAGCAGCTTTGGACAGGGGTTATATGAGCAGTTCTTC.

This chain connects TRBV7-9 to TRBJ1-2, with a weak D call TRBD1 (6 bases). Trimming shortened V by 5 bases and J by 7 bases, and 14 bases separated the two germline ends. The germline CDR1 and CDR2 sequences are SEHNR and FQNEAQ (reference sequence). The CDR3 consists of 13 residues. CDR3 sequence (DNA): TGTGCCAGCAGCCGGGACATCCTACTTGGCTACACCTTC. This codes for CASSRDILLGYTF.

V is TRBV27 and J is TRBJ1-1, with D tentatively TRBD1 (6 bases). Germline lookup yields CDR1 MNHEY and CDR2 SMNVEV (reference sequence). V lost 8 bases, J lost 3 bases, and 13 bases lay in between. There are 13 residues in the CDR3. The CDR3 loop is CASGPGHYTEAFF. For the CDR3, the DNA is TGTGCCAGCGGTCCGGGACACTACACTGAAGCTTTCTTT.

This clone was observed once. V and J are TRBV4-1 and TRBJ1-6; TRBD1 aligns across 7 bases. V lost 5 bases and J lost 6; bases outside the gene matches: 7. The CDR3 runs 15 residues. Germline CDR1 reads MGHRA; CDR2 reads YSYEKL. The CDR3 DNA follows: TGCGCCAGCAGCGAAGTACAGGGGTCTAATTCACCCCTCCACTTT. This gives the protein CASSEVQGSNSPLHF.

This clone came up once. This chain uses TRBV5-1 with TRBJ2-2; weak D call: TRBD2 (5 bases). This CDR3 region has 15 residues. Trimming stripped 2 bases from V and 3 bases from J, with 11 bases between. CDR1 is SGHRS and CDR2 is YFSETQ in the germline V gene. CDR3 in DNA: TGCGCCAGCAGCTTAATGGACTCTTACACCGGGGAGCTGTTTTTT. This codes for CASSLMDSYTGELFF.